A single sample gave rise to the 29 T cell receptor beta chains below, sequenced in a study of cytomegalovirus exposure and HLA in healthy donors. PCR amplification relied on 60 Vbeta primers (plus 13 Jbeta primers). Clones were sequenced by immunoSEQ multiplex PCR, and TCRdb holds only the in-frame ones, with some missing. The top ten clones hold about 0.3% of a sample with roughly 250,000 clones, 80% of them seen once. The sample was PBMCs. The origin of the receptors is a girl aged 2-9 years in good health and CMV-seronegative.

This chain joins TRBV5-1 and TRBJ1-1; TRBD1 might be the D (5 bases). V lost 4 bases and J 5 bases, leaving 18 bases between the germline ends. Germline lookup yields CDR1 SGHRS and CDR2 YFSETQ. The CDR3 runs to 15 residues. Here the CDR3 DNA reads TGCGCCAGCAGCATAAGGGGTGGGCAGGGAACTGAAGCTTTCTTT. Translating it yields CASSIRGGQGTEAFF.

The chain combines TRBV6-6 with TRBJ2-3; 9 bases fit TRBD2. This CDR3 is 14 amino acids long. Germline V gene data show CDR1 as MNHNY and CDR2 as SVGAGI (reference sequence). V shed 5 bases and J 1 base; nucleotides not matched to a gene: 1. CDR3 sequence reads: CASSRLAGTDTQYF. The CDR3 DNA follows: TGTGCCAGCAGTCGACTAGCGGGCACAGATACGCAGTATTTT.

The chain employs TRBV28 and TRBJ1-1; D remains unclear. The CDR3 is made up of 14 amino acids. Germline V gives CDR1 MDHEN, CDR2 SYDVKM. Trimming stripped 4 bases from V and 3 bases from J, with 12 bases between. CDR3 in amino acids: CASSSPSEDTEAFF. Written as DNA, the CDR3 is TGTGCCAGCAGTTCCCCCTCGGAGGACACTGAAGCTTTCTTT.

The chain recombines TRBV7-9 with TRBJ1-1; a weak D match, TRBD1 (6 bases). Trimming pared 2 bases from V and 4 bases from J, leaving 14 bases between. Germline-derived CDR1 and CDR2 are SEHNR and FQNEAQ (reference sequence). This CDR3 spans 15 amino acids. CDR3 DNA: TGTGCCAGCAGCTTATTGGCGGGGGCGCCCACTGAAGCTTTCTTT. This gives the protein CASSLLAGAPTEAFF.

The chain couples TRBV18 to TRBJ1-5, with D tentatively TRBD1 (6 bases). Between the trimmed V and J ends, which lost 1 base and 0 bases, there was a span of 22 bases. This CDR3 region has 20 residues. Germline CDR1 reads KGHSH; CDR2 reads LQKENI. The CDR3 region is CASSPRVSRGHQGSNQPQHF. The CDR3 region has the DNA TGTGCCAGCTCACCACGGGTCTCTCGGGGACATCAGGGTAGCAATCAGCCCCAGCATTTT.

The V and J genes are TRBV30 and TRBJ2-3, with TRBD1 as a possible D gene (6 bases). The CDR3 is 15 amino acids. V was cut by 3 bases and J by 1 base, with 14 bases left in between. The germline V gene encodes CDR1 GTSNPN and CDR2 SVGIG (reference sequence). The CDR3 DNA sequence: TGTGCCTGGAGACCGGACAGTTGGGGCACAGATACGCAGTATTTT. Translated, it gives CAWRPDSWGTDTQYF.

V usage is TRBV27 and J usage is TRBJ2-3; TRBD2 matches 7 bases. Germline values: CDR1 MNHEY, CDR2 SMNVEV (reference sequence). Germline trimming cut 7 bases from V and 0 bases from J; bases unmatched to any gene: 13. This CDR3 region has 17 residues. In DNA form, the CDR3 reads TGTGCCAGCACCTCGCTAAGTACGGGGGGAAGCACAGATACGCAGTATTTT. This sequence encodes CASTSLSTGGSTDTQYF.

The rearrangement uses TRBV7-9 and TRBJ2-1; 8 bases agree with TRBD2. Germline trimming cut 9 bases from V and 6 bases from J; bases unmatched to any gene: 13. CDR3 length: 15 amino acids. Germline loops: CDR1 SEHNR, CDR2 FQNEAQ (reference sequence). CDR3 nucleotides: TGTGCCAGTTCCCTTAGCGGGAAGACTGTCAATGAGCAGTTCTTC. This sequence encodes CASSLSGKTVNEQFF. Together with reference TRBV7-9 and TRBJ2-1, the CDR3 gives the full variable domain: DTGVSQNPRHKITKRGQNVTFRCDPISEHNRLYWYRQTLGQGPEFLTYFQNEAQLEKSRLLSDRFSAERPKGSFSTLEIQRTEQGDSAMYLCASSLSGKTVNEQFFGPGTRLTVL.

The chain combines TRBV19 with TRBJ1-4, with TRBD1 matching 7 bases. The germline V gene has CDR1 LNHDA and CDR2 SQIVND (reference sequence). The CDR3 consists of 15 residues. Trimming cost V 5 bases and J 5 bases; bases outside gene matches: 8. CDR3 sequence (DNA): TGTGCCAGTAGTGGGAGACAGGGACGAAATGAAAAACTGTTTTTT. Protein product: CASSGRQGRNEKLFF.

The V gene is TRBV10-3, the J gene TRBJ1-3; D uncertain. V was trimmed by 6 bases and J by 3 bases, leaving 3 bases between them. The CDR3 extends over 11 amino acids. CDR1 ENHRY and CDR2 SYGVKD come from the germline V gene. This CDR3 is CAISLGNTIYF. The DNA of the CDR3 is TGTGCCATCAGCCTTGGAAACACCATATATTTT.

This clone showed up just once. This chain connects TRBV29-1 to TRBJ2-3, with 8 nucleotides matching TRBD2. The CDR3 consists of 14 residues. Germline CDR1 is SQVTM and CDR2 is ANQGSEA. Trimming at V came to 8 bases and at J to 6 bases, leaving 13 bases not matched to a gene. The CDR3 sequence is CSHSTGTSDDTQYF. CDR3 nucleotide sequence: TGCAGCCACTCGACCGGGACTAGTGACGATACGCAGTATTTT.

This sequence joins TRBV6-5 and TRBJ1-6; no firm D call. V lost 2 bases to trimming and J lost 5 bases, with 10 bases between them. This CDR3 comprises 15 residues. Germline V lookup: CDR1 MNHEY, CDR2 SVGAGI. CDR3 sequence: CASSYAQTDNSPLHF. For the CDR3, the DNA is TGTGCCAGCAGTTACGCCCAAACTGATAATTCACCCCTCCACTTT.

This clone has only a few counts. The V call is TRBV13, the J call TRBJ1-1, with D possibly being TRBD1 (6 bases). This CDR3 has 13 amino acids. CDR1 PRHDT and CDR2 FYEKMQ come from the germline V gene (reference sequence). V was pared by 6 bases and J by 1 base, with 9 bases between. The CDR3 DNA reads TGTGCCAGCAGTCAGACAGGGAACACTGAAGCTTTCTTT. Translation gives CASSQTGNTEAFF.

The chain joins TRBV6-1 to TRBJ2-6, with D unclear. CDR3 length equals 15 residues. V lost 4 bases and J lost 2, with 9 bases in between. Germline V gives CDR1 MNHNS, CDR2 SASEGT. This chain's CDR3 is CASSVIPTGANVLTF. CDR3 sequence (DNA): TGTGCCAGCAGTGTCATCCCAACTGGGGCCAACGTCCTGACTTTC.

The rearrangement uses TRBV5-1 and TRBJ1-4; tentatively, D is TRBD1 (5 bases). V lost 3 bases to trimming and J lost 10 bases, with 19 bases between them. Germline V lookup: CDR1 SGHRS, CDR2 YFSETQ. This CDR3 has 15 amino acids. CDR3 in amino acids: CASSSEGQGGRKLFF. The CDR3 region has the DNA TGCGCCAGCAGCTCGGAGGGCCAGGGTGGAAGAAAACTGTTTTTT.

The chain has TRBV5-1 and TRBJ1-5, with D possibly being TRBD1 (6 bases). The CDR3 is made up of 14 amino acids. V was pared by 4 bases and J by 5 bases, with 13 bases between. The germline V gene encodes CDR1 SGHRS and CDR2 YFSETQ. CDR3 nucleotides: TGCGCCAGCAGCCCTCAGGGGCGGGATCAGCCCCAGCATTTT. This sequence encodes CASSPQGRDQPQHF.

V gene TRBV6-4 combines with J gene TRBJ2-5; D is ambiguous. The V end lost 6 bases, the J end lost 12 bases, and 11 bases lay between the germline ends. CDR3 length equals 10 residues. Germline CDR1 MRHNA, CDR2 SNTAGT. The CDR3 nucleotides read TGTGCCAGCAGGACTTCTAGGAAGTACTTC. The encoded protein is CASRTSRKYF.

The chain uses TRBV28 and TRBJ1-5; a possible D gene is TRBD1 (6 bases). The CDR3 runs 15 residues. The V end lost 3 bases, the J end lost 10 bases, and 19 bases lay between the germline ends. From germline, CDR1 is MDHEN and CDR2 SYDVKM. The CDR3 bases are TGTGCCAGCAGTTTCAAAGGGGGACCCGGTAGACCCCAGCATTTT. The encoded protein is CASSFKGGPGRPQHF.

This sequence joins TRBV4-1 and TRBJ2-2, with unresolved D. The CDR3 sequence is 12 residues long. In germline, CDR1 is MGHRA, CDR2 YSYEKL. Trimming pared 4 bases from V and 6 bases from J, leaving 6 bases between. CDR3 in amino acids: CASSRQAGELFF. The DNA of the CDR3 is TGCGCCAGCAGCCGGCAGGCCGGGGAGCTGTTTTTT.

V is TRBV2 and J is TRBJ1-6; D not resolved. From germline, CDR1 is SNHLY and CDR2 FYNNEI. V was cut by 4 bases and J by 8 bases, with 6 bases left in between. CDR3 length: 12 residues. In nucleotides, the CDR3 is TGTGCCAGCAGTGGTTCCGATTCACCCCTCCACTTT. Protein product: CASSGSDSPLHF.

This chain joins TRBV9 and TRBJ2-1; D may be TRBD2 (5 bases). Germline loops: CDR1 SGDLS, CDR2 YYNGEE. This CDR3 contains 15 residues. The V end was cut by 0 bases, the J end by 4 bases, with 11 bases between. DNA for the CDR3: TGTGCCAGCAGCGTAGTCGGTCGAGGGTACAATGAGCAGTTCTTC. Protein product: CASSVVGRGYNEQFF.

The rearrangement uses TRBV27 and TRBJ1-5, with TRBD1 as a possible D gene (5 bases). The length of the CDR3 is 15 residues. CDR1 and CDR2 from the germline V gene are MNHEY and SMNVEV (reference sequence). V lost 2 bases, J lost 6 bases, and 14 bases lay in between. This chain's CDR3 is CASSLRRGGSQPQHF. CDR3 nucleotide sequence: TGTGCCAGCAGTTTACGACGGGGGGGAAGTCAGCCCCAGCATTTT.

The chain uses TRBV4-1 and TRBJ2-7; TRBD2 matches at 9 bases. This CDR3 has 14 amino acids. The V segment lost 1 base and the J segment 6 bases; nucleotides outside the gene matches: 4. The germline V gene encodes CDR1 MGHRA and CDR2 YSYEKL. The DNA of the CDR3 is TGCGCCAGCAGCCAAGTGGTACTAGCGGGCGAGCAGTACTTC. This codes for CASSQVVLAGEQYF.

The chain combines TRBV5-8 with TRBJ1-2; D ambiguous. The V gene lost 5 bases and the J gene lost 7 bases, with 15 bases spanning the gap. The CDR3 runs 13 residues. Germline V gene lookup returns CDR1 SGHTS and CDR2 YDEGEE. For the CDR3, the DNA is TGTGCCAGCAGGATCAGGAGGCTGGCTGGCTACACCTTC. This gives the protein CASRIRRLAGYTF.

This chain links TRBV19 with TRBJ2-3, with D possibly matching TRBD2 (6 bases). This CDR3 spans 13 amino acids. V lost 5 bases to trimming and J lost 2 bases, with 8 bases between them. Germline-derived CDR1 and CDR2 are LNHDA and SQIVND (reference sequence). The DNA for the CDR3 is TGTGCCAGTAGTGGCGGGGACACAGATACGCAGTATTTT. Translated, it gives CASSGGDTDTQYF.

This clone was seen just once. This chain uses TRBV6-5 with TRBJ1-1; the D gene is possibly TRBD1 (6 bases). The V gene lost 0 bases and the J gene lost 2 bases, with 10 bases spanning the gap. Germline CDR1 MNHEY, CDR2 SVGAGI. The CDR3 has 15 amino acids. The CDR3 sequence: CASSYSRGGNTEAFF. The CDR3 DNA follows: TGTGCCAGCAGTTACTCGAGGGGGGGAAACACTGAAGCTTTCTTT.

This clone was seen just once. The chain carries TRBV7-2 and TRBJ2-1; D uncertain. The ends were cut back, 3 bases at V and 6 bases at J, with 9 bases in the middle. CDR1 is SGHTA, CDR2 FQGNSA, per germline. The CDR3 loop spans 13 amino acids. The CDR3 region is CASSFVGVNEQFF. DNA for the CDR3: TGTGCCAGCAGCTTCGTTGGAGTCAATGAGCAGTTCTTC.

The chain couples TRBV7-8 to TRBJ2-2; a weak D match, TRBD2 (5 bases). This CDR3 has 14 amino acids. Germline values: CDR1 SGHVS, CDR2 FQNEAQ. The V end was cut by 2 bases, the J end by 7 bases, with 11 bases between. For the CDR3, the DNA is TGTGCCAGCAGCTTACCGGGGTTATACGGGGAGCTGTTTTTT. This gives the protein CASSLPGLYGELFF.

The V call is TRBV7-2, the J call TRBJ2-3, with TRBD2 as a possible D gene (5 bases). Germline CDR1 reads SGHTA; CDR2 reads FQGNSA. The CDR3 covers 14 residues. Deletions cut 3 bases from V and 1 base from J, with 8 bases between. The CDR3 sequence: CASSFGLGTDTQYF. The CDR3 DNA reads TGTGCCAGCAGCTTTGGACTCGGCACAGATACGCAGTATTTT.